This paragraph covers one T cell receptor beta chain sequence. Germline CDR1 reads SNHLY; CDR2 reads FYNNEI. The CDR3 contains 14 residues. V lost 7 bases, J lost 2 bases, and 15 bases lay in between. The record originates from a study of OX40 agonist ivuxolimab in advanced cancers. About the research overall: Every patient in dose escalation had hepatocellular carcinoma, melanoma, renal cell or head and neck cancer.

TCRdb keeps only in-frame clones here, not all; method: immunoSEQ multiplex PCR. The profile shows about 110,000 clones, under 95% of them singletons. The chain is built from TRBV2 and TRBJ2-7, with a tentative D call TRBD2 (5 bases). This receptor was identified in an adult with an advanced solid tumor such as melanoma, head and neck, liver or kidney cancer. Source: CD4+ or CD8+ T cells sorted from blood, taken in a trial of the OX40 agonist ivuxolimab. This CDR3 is CASTGYRPPYEQYF. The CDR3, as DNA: TGTGCCAGCACGGGGTACCGGCCCCCCTACGAGCAGTACTTC.